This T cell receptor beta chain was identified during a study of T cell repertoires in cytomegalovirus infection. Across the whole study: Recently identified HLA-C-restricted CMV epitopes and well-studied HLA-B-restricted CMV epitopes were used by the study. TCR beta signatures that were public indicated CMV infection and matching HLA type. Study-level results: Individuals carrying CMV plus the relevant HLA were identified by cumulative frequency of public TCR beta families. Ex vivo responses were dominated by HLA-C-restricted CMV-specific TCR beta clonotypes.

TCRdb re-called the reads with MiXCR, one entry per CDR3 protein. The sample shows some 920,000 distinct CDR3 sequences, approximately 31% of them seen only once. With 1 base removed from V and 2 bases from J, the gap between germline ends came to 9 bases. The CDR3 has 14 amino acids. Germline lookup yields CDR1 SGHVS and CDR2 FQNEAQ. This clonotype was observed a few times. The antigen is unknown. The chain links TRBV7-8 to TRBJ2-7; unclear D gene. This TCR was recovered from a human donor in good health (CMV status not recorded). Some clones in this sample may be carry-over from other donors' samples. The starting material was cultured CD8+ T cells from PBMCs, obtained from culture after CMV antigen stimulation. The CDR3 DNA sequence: TGTGCCAGCAGCTTAGAACTCAAAACCTACGAGCAGTACTTC. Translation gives CASSLELKTYEQYF. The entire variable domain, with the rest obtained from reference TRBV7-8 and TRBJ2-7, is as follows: GAGVSQSPRYKVAKRGQDVALRCDPISGHVSLFWYQQALGQGPEFLTYFQNEAQLDKSGLPSDRFFAERPEGSVSTLKIQRTQQEDSAVYLCASSLELKTYEQYFGPGTRLTVT.